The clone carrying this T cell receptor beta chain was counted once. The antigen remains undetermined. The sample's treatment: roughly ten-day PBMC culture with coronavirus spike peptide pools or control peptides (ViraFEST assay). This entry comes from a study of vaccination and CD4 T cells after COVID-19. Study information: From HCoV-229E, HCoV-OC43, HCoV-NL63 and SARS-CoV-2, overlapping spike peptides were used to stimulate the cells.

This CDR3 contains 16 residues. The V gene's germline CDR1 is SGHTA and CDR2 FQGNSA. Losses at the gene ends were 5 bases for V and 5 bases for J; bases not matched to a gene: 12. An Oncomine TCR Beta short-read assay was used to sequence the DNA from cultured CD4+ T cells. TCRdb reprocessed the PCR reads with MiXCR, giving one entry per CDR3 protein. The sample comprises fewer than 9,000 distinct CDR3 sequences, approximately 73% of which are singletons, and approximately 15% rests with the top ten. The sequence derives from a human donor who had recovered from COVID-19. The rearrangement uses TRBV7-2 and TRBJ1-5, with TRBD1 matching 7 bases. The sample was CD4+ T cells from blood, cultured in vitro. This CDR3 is CASSLSTGDMHQPQHF. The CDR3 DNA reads TGTGCCAGCAGCCTAAGTACAGGGGACATGCATCAGCCCCAGCATTTT. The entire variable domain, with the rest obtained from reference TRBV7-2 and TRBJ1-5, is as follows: GAGVSQSPSNKVTEKGKDVELRCDPISGHTALYWYRQSLGQGLEFLIYFQGNSAPDKSGLPSDRFSAERTGGSVSTLTIQRTQQEDSAVYLCASSLSTGDMHQPQHFGDGTRLSIL.